This record covers a single TCR beta chain. The antigen is unknown. Per the germline V gene, CDR1 is MGHDK and CDR2 is SYGVNS. Trimming cost V 1 base and J 7 bases, with 8 bases left between them. The CDR3 sequence is 12 residues long. The sample originates from a study of shared clonotypes between healthy human individuals. Study-wide findings and caveats: The researchers took only blood, and tissue repertoires probably look different. Shared across several donors were 5% to 6% of the naive CD4 clonotypes.

Generated by immunoSEQ multiplex PCR, the TCRdb table keeps only in-frame clones and is missing some. This table has over 300,000 clones, around 87% appearing once. The specimen was memory CD8+ T cells sorted from blood. Subset in this sample: CD45RO+ cells pooled with CCR7-negative TemRA cells. The chain uses TRBV25-1 and TRBJ2-7; D is unresolved. This TCR came from a man between 18 and 29 years old in good health. CDR3 coding DNA: TGTGCCAGCAGTGAATTGATAGGAGAGCAGTACTTC. Translating gives CASSELIGEQYF.